Detailed here is one TCR beta chain. The record originates from a study of cytomegalovirus exposure and HLA in healthy donors. With 60 Vbeta and 13 Jbeta primers, the PCR was carried out. The protocol was immunoSEQ multiplex PCR, while the TCRdb copy is restricted to in-frame clones and leaves out a portion. This table holds about 180,000 clones, 84% found once. The CDR3 is made up of 16 amino acids. Germline CDR1 and CDR2: LNHNV and YYDKDF (reference sequence). Trimming took off 0 bases at V and 1 base at J, with 12 bases between the two ends. The sequenced sample was PBMCs. The clonotype was recovered from a girl aged 2 to 9 in good health and CMV-seropositive. This chain connects TRBV15 to TRBJ1-2; the D is unclear. The CDR3 DNA follows: TGTGCCACCAGCAGAGATATAAGCGGAAATAACTATGGCTACACCTTC. Its protein is CATSRDISGNNYGYTF.